The clone carrying this TCR beta chain came up a few times. Libraries were prepared by immunoSEQ multiplex PCR; TCRdb keeps only in-frame clonotypes and omits some of them. The sample lists about 230,000 clones, roughly nine tenths occurring once. The record originates from a study of blood T cell repertoires in COVID-19. Living in about two dozen US areas, the participants were between roughly 18 and 95 years of age. This TCR was recovered from a woman in her 30s with acute COVID-19. The sample consisted of PBMCs or T cells enriched from blood (not recorded which).

The CDR3: CASSPPGQGSYEQYF. CDR3 sequence (DNA): TGTGCCAGCAGCCCCCCGGGACAGGGTTCCTACGAGCAGTACTTC. The rearrangement uses TRBV5-5 and TRBJ2-7, with 9 nucleotides matching TRBD1. After removal of 4 bases from V and 1 base from J, the junction contained 6 bases not matched to a gene. Germline V CDR1 and CDR2: SGHKS, YYEKEE (reference sequence). The CDR3 has 15 amino acids.